This entry is about one T cell receptor beta chain. The target antigen is unknown. TCRdb independently ran MiXCR on the 5' RACE reads; one entry per CDR3 protein. The data show 500,000 or so distinct CDR3 sequences, approximately 22% seen once. This CDR3 spans 15 amino acids. Trimming stripped 8 bases from V and 6 bases from J, with 22 bases between. The record originates from a study of identical twins. Whole-study findings and limits: Modelling approaches yielded underestimates of out-of-frame TCR alpha sharing between monozygotic twins. Beta clonotypes that were abundant in cord blood contained fewer insertions, a pattern absent from memory repertoires. Zero-insertion analyses might be partly confounded by invariant T cells like MAIT and iNKT.

This same sample was also part of a study on T cells expressing NK-cell markers.

The sequenced material came from CD4+ T cells sorted from blood. The receptor was derived from a woman aged 18-29 years in good health. The gene calls are TRBV12-3 or TRBV12-4 and TRBJ1-2; D is undetermined. CDR3 loop: CASSSPNIGRHGYTF. CDR3 nucleotides: TGTGCCAGCTCCAGCCCTAACATTGGTCGGCATGGCTACACCTTC.